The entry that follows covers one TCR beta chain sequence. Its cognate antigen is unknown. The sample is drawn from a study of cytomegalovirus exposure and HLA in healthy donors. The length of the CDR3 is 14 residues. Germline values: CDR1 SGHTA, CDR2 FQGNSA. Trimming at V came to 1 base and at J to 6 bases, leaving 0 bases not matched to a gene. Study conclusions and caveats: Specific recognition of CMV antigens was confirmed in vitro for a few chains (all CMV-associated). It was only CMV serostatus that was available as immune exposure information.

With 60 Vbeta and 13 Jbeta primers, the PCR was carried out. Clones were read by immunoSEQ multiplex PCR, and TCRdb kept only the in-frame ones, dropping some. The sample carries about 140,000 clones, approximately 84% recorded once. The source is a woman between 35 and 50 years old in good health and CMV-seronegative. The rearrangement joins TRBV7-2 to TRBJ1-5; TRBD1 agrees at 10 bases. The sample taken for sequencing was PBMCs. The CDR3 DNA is TGTGCCAGCAGCTTAGGGGACAGGGGTCAGCCCCAGCATTTT. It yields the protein CASSLGDRGQPQHF.